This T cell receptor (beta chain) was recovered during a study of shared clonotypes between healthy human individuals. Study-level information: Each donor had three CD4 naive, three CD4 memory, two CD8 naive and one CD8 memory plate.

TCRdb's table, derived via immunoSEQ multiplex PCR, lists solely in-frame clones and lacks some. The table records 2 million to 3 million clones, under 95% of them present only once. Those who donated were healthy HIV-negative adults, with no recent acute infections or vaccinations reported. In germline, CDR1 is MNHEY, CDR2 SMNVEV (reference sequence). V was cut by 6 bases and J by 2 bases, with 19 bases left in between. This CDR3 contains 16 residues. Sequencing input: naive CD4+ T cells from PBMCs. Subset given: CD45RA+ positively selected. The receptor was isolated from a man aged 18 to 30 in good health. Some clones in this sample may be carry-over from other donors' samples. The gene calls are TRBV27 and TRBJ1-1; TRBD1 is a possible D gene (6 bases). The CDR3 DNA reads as TGTGCCAGCAGCCACCGCCGACAGGCCGCTAACACTGAAGCTTTCTTT. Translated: CASSHRRQAANTEAFF.